This is a list of T cell receptor beta chains from one sample in a study of blood T cell repertoires in COVID-19. Profiling relied on immunoSEQ multiplex PCR, and the TCRdb table lists in-frame clones only, not all of them. The sample lists fewer than 450,000 clones, 88% occurring once. Sequenced material: PBMCs or T cells enriched from blood (not recorded which). The source of these receptors is a young woman who had recovered from COVID-19. Each CDR3 is given with its conserved first and last residue. The order of the fields is D gene, clone size, V gene, J gene, CDR3 protein, CDR3 DNA. A D gene is named only where the DNA matches it firmly. Clone size is stated in some rows and not others, as once, few, many or a class when expanded.

.	.	TRBV7-3	TRBJ2-2	CASSLTTQTGNTGELFF	TGTGCCAGCAGCTTAACGACCCAGACAGGGAACACCGGGGAGCTGTTTTTT
.	once	TRBV27	TRBJ2-2	CASPGTQNTGELFF	TGTGCCAGCCCCGGGACTCAGAACACCGGGGAGCTGTTTTTT
TRBD1	.	TRBV11-2	TRBJ2-7	CASSTRTGSYEQYF	TGTGCCAGCAGCACCCGGACAGGGTCCTACGAGCAGTACTTC
TRBD1	.	TRBV7-3	TRBJ1-1	CASSRGTGEAFF	TGTGCCAGCAGCCGAGGGACAGGTGAAGCTTTCTTT
TRBD1	.	TRBV19	TRBJ1-6	CASSLMTGSPLHF	TGTGCCAGTAGTCTTATGACAGGGTCACCCCTCCACTTT
TRBD1	.	TRBV10-3	TRBJ1-2	CAISEIGTGPYGYTF	TGTGCCATCAGTGAGATAGGGACAGGGCCCTATGGCTACACCTTC
.	.	TRBV7-9	TRBJ1-1	CASSSRTGLNTEAFF	TGTGCCAGCAGCTCTCGTACAGGGCTGAACACTGAAGCTTTCTTT
.	.	TRBV4-2	TRBJ2-7	CASSSAQYEQYF	TGTGCCAGCAGCAGCGCGCAGTACGAGCAGTACTTC
.	few	TRBV9	TRBJ1-1	CASSYETGNTEAFF	TGTGCCAGCAGCTATGAGACAGGGAACACTGAAGCTTTCTTT
.	.	TRBV28	TRBJ1-5	CASSFRGRGDQPQHF	TGTGCCAGCAGTTTTAGGGGGAGGGGGGATCAGCCCCAGCATTTT
TRBD1	.	TRBV9	TRBJ2-7	CASSARTGGYEQYF	TGTGCCAGCAGCGCCAGAACAGGGGGCTACGAGCAGTACTTC
TRBD2	.	TRBV7-9	TRBJ2-3	CASSLDVAGGTDTQYF	TGTGCCAGCAGCTTAGACGTAGCGGGGGGGACAGATACGCAGTATTTT
.	few	TRBV29-1	TRBJ1-1	CSVYSHEAFF	TGCAGCGTCTACAGTCATGAAGCTTTCTTT
TRBD1	.	TRBV9	TRBJ2-7	CASSVEQGYEQYF	TGTGCCAGCAGCGTAGAACAGGGGTACGAGCAGTACTTC
.	.	TRBV5-6	TRBJ1-6	CASRLGQGTVKSPLHF	TGTGCCAGCAGACTGGGCCAGGGGACGGTTAAATCACCCCTCCACTTT
.	.	TRBV4-1	TRBJ2-5	CASSQDPPQGPETQYF	TGCGCCAGCAGCCAAGACCCCCCCCAGGGTCCGGAGACCCAGTACTTC
TRBD1	.	TRBV5-6	TRBJ2-7	CASSPDRGLSYEQYF	TGTGCCAGCAGCCCTGACAGGGGGTTATCCTACGAGCAGTACTTC
.	.	TRBV12-3/TRBV12-4	TRBJ2-7	CASRLQGLNEQYF	TGTGCCAGCAGACTACAGGGTCTCAACGAGCAGTACTTC
.	.	TRBV5-6	TRBJ2-5	CASSRGWGRETQYF	TGTGCCAGCAGCCGAGGCTGGGGGCGGGAGACCCAGTACTTC
TRBD1	.	TRBV28	TRBJ1-1	CASSLAQGDTEAFF	TGTGCCAGCAGTTTAGCGCAGGGGGACACTGAAGCTTTCTTT
TRBD1	few	TRBV30	TRBJ1-5	CAWSVSRTSAGGHQPQHF	TGTGCCTGGAGTGTTAGTAGGACGAGCGCAGGGGGGCATCAGCCCCAGCATTTT
.	.	TRBV18	TRBJ1-1	CASSPHPLGKTSEAFF	TGTGCCAGCTCACCACATCCCCTGGGCAAAACTAGTGAAGCTTTCTTT
.	.	TRBV4-2	TRBJ1-2	CASSQGFSRVVGYTF	TGTGCCAGCAGCCAAGGGTTCTCGAGGGTTGTGGGCTACACCTTC
TRBD1	.	TRBV28	TRBJ1-2	CASSPPDRFNYGYTF	TGTGCCAGCAGTCCCCCGGACAGGTTTAACTATGGCTACACCTTC
TRBD1	.	TRBV2	TRBJ1-5	CASSAGGWLWNQPQHF	TGTGCCAGCAGTGCAGGGGGTTGGCTTTGGAATCAGCCCCAGCATTTT
TRBD2	.	TRBV9	TRBJ2-5	CASSVAGGGETQYF	TGTGCCAGCAGCGTAGCGGGGGGGGGTGAGACCCAGTACTTC
TRBD1	.	TRBV11-2	TRBJ1-1	CASSLHRDRKGAFF	TGTGCCAGCAGCTTACACCGGGACAGGAAAGGAGCTTTCTTT
.	.	TRBV7-2	TRBJ1-2	CASSLGQIANYGYTF	TGTGCCAGCAGCTTAGGACAGATAGCTAACTATGGCTACACCTTC
.	.	TRBV30	TRBJ1-6	CAWTDTWGSPLHF	TGTGCCTGGACGGACACTTGGGGTTCACCCCTCCACTTT
TRBD2	.	TRBV7-3	TRBJ2-1	CASSPHSGGAYEQFF	TGTGCCAGCAGCCCCCATAGCGGGGGGGCCTATGAGCAGTTCTTC
.	.	TRBV5-1	TRBJ2-7	CASSFQGFYEQYF	TGCGCCAGCAGCTTCCAGGGGTTCTACGAGCAGTACTTC
.	once	TRBV6-5	TRBJ2-7	CASSHGGDQYF	TGTGCCAGCAGTCATGGAGGGGATCAGTACTTC
.	.	TRBV2	TRBJ1-6	CASSRTASSYNSPLHF	TGTGCCAGCAGCCGGACAGCCAGCTCCTATAATTCACCCCTCCACTTT
TRBD1	.	TRBV2	TRBJ1-4	CATTRDSDEKLFF	TGTGCCACGACGCGGGACAGTGATGAAAAACTGTTTTTT
TRBD1	few	TRBV10-3	TRBJ1-2	CAIRQGLYYGYTF	TGTGCCATCCGACAGGGCCTCTACTATGGCTACACCTTC
TRBD1	.	TRBV7-9	TRBJ2-5	CASSPDTGVQETQYF	TGTGCCAGCAGCCCTGACACAGGGGTACAAGAGACCCAGTACTTC
.	few	TRBV6-5	TRBJ2-5	CASFWSYQAETQYF	TGTGCCAGCTTCTGGTCTTATCAGGCGGAGACCCAGTACTTC
TRBD1	.	TRBV28	TRBJ2-7	CASIGTGYEQYF	TGTGCCAGCATCGGGACAGGGTACGAGCAGTACTTC
TRBD1	.	TRBV5-1	TRBJ1-4	CASSQGAGEKLFF	TGCGCCAGCAGCCAGGGGGCTGGTGAAAAACTGTTTTTT
.	.	TRBV24-1	TRBJ2-5	CATSDRTTPGTQYF	TGTGCCACCAGTGATCGGACTACCCCCGGGACCCAGTACTTC
.	once	TRBV7-7	TRBJ2-2	CASSHRPGELFF	TGTGCTAGCAGCCACAGGCCCGGGGAGCTGTTTTTT
TRBD1	.	TRBV7-3	TRBJ1-1	CASSLSGTAGTEAFF	TGTGCCAGCAGCTTATCCGGGACAGCGGGCACTGAAGCTTTCTTT